The source of this T cell receptor (beta chain) is a study of control samples from healthy donors and cancer patients. CDR1 is LGHDT, CDR2 YNNKEL, per germline (reference sequence). Losses at the gene ends were 5 bases for V and 5 bases for J; bases not matched to a gene: 6. The CDR3 runs to 14 residues. Sequenced by immunoSEQ multiplex PCR; TCRdb stores in-frame clones only, minus some. The table includes roughly 130,000 clones, approximately 92% detected once. The chain joins TRBV3-1 (or the pseudogene TRBV3-2) to TRBJ1-3; 7 nucleotides line up with TRBD1. The source material was blood. This TCR derives from a man aged 18 to 35 in good health. The CDR3 coding sequence is TGTGCCAGCAGCAGAAACAGGGGACGAAACACCATATATTTT. It translates to CASSRNRGRNTIYF.